These T cell receptor beta chains were read from a single sample in a study of T cells in Graves' hyperthyroidism and ophthalmopathy. TCRdb reanalysed the multiplex PCR reads using MiXCR and keeps one entry per CDR3 protein. Here the sample spans hundreds of thousands of distinct CDR3 sequences, just under 45% being singletons. Sequenced sample: peripheral blood or thyroid tissue (not recorded which). The receptors were sampled from an adult man with Graves' disease, either hyperthyroidism or ophthalmopathy (not recorded which). The CDR3 runs from the conserved cysteine through the conserved F or W. D genes are given only for firm matches. Expanded clones get a size class; other rows say once, few or many, or leave the size out.

TRBV14	-	few	TRBJ1-2	TGTGCCAGCAGCCAGGGCCCCCCGGGACACGGCTATGGCTACACCTTC	CASSQGPPGHGYGYTF
TRBV2	TRBD1	-	TRBJ1-1	TGTGCCAGCAGCTTAGTGAACAGGGGGGCAGTACGGACTGAAGCTTTCTTT	CASSLVNRGAVRTEAFF
TRBV29-1	TRBD1	-	TRBJ1-1	TGCAGCGCCTCCGGGACAGGGCTTACTGAAGCTTTCTTT	CSASGTGLTEAFF
TRBV25-1	-	-	TRBJ1-2	TGTGCCAGCAGCGTTGAAGAGGGGTCTGGCGGCTACACCTTC	CASSVEEGSGGYTF
TRBV25-1	TRBD1	once	TRBJ1-5	TGTGCCAGCCAGCAGGCAGGGGGGCGTCAGCCCCAGCATTTT	CASQQAGGRQPQHF
TRBV5-1	-	-	TRBJ1-1	TGCGCCAGCACTCCGGGACACAGGGACACTGAAGCTTCCTTT	CASTPGHRDTEASF
TRBV12-3/TRBV12-4	-	-	TRBJ1-1	TGTGCCAGCAGTTTATTAGTAGGGATCGGGACTGAAGCTTTCTTT	CASSLLVGIGTEAFF
TRBV29-1	TRBD1	-	TRBJ2-7	TGCAGCGTTGGAGGGACAGGGGGAGGGCGTCAGTACTTC	CSVGGTGGGRQYF
TRBV11-2	-	-	TRBJ1-1	TGCGCCAGCAGCCCCAAGACAGACATGAACACTGAAGCTTTCTTT	CASSPKTDMNTEAFF
TRBV7-9	-	-	TRBJ1-1	TGTGCCAGCAGCCCCGCGGGCCAGGGCCTTTTTGCTGAAGCTTTCTTT	CASSPAGQGLFAEAFF
TRBV7-8	-	-	TRBJ2-2	TGTGCCAGCAGCTGGCTGGAGAACACCGGGGAGCTGTTTTTT	CASSWLENTGELFF
TRBV5-1	-	many	TRBJ2-2	TGCGCCAGCAGCTTGAGTCCGACTACCGGGGAGCTGTTTTTT	CASSLSPTTGELFF
TRBV29-1	-	few	TRBJ1-4	TGCAGCGTTGAGAGGGACCGGGGTGAAAAACTGTTTTTT	CSVERDRGEKLFF
TRBV6-4	-	-	TRBJ1-1	TGTGCCAGCAGTGACGGAATAGGGAAAGCTTTCTTT	CASSDGIGKAFF
TRBV5-6	TRBD1	few	TRBJ1-6	TGTGCCAGCAGCTCGGGACAGGGGTTTAATTCACCCCTCCACTTT	CASSSGQGFNSPLHF
TRBV7-9	-	many	TRBJ1-2	TGTGCCAGCAGCTCGGCAGGGCCCTATGGCTACACCTTC	CASSSAGPYGYTF
TRBV7-2	-	-	TRBJ1-2	TGTGCCAGCAGCCTAAACAGGGTGGATAACTATGGCTACACCTTC	CASSLNRVDNYGYTF
TRBV5-4	-	-	TRBJ2-5	TGTGCCAGCGGCCTGGACAGTTTTGGTGAGACCCAGTACTTC	CASGLDSFGETQYF
TRBV20-1	-	-	TRBJ1-5	TGCAGTGCTGAGCGGGGCAGCAAAAGTCAGCCCCAGCATTTT	CSAERGSKSQPQHF
TRBV7-3	TRBD1	-	TRBJ2-7	TGTGCCAGCAGCCCTCCGGGACAGGGGGCCAACGAGCAGTACTTC	CASSPPGQGANEQYF
TRBV10-3	-	-	TRBJ2-3	TGTGCCATCAGTGAGTGGGGGGTGGGCAACCCAAAGCAGTATTTT	CAISEWGVGNPKQYF
TRBV12-3/TRBV12-4	-	-	TRBJ1-1	TGTGCCAGCAGTTTAGAACAGGATGAAGCTTTCTTT	CASSLEQDEAFF
TRBV7-9	-	many	TRBJ1-2	TGTGCCAGCAGCTTAAGCGGTATTGGCTACACCTTC	CASSLSGIGYTF
TRBV7-9	-	-	TRBJ2-7	TGTGCCAGCTCACCTCCCACCTTGGACGAGCAGTACTTC	CASSPPTLDEQYF
TRBV9	-	-	TRBJ2-2	TGTGCCAGCAGCTCCTCCCTTCCGATGTACACCGGGGAGCTGTTTTTT	CASSSSLPMYTGELFF
TRBV7-9	-	many	TRBJ1-3	TGTGCCAGCAGCTTAAACGCTGGAAACACCATATATTTT	CASSLNAGNTIYF
TRBV7-3	-	few	TRBJ2-7	TGTGCCAGCAGTTTCTTGGACGGAGACTACGAGCAGTACTTC	CASSFLDGDYEQYF
TRBV2	-	few	TRBJ1-5	TGTGCCAGCTCACCACCCGGGACGGGGAATCAGCCCCAGCATTTT	CASSPPGTGNQPQHF
TRBV9	TRBD1	-	TRBJ1-1	TGTGCCAGCAGCGGAGGGGCAGGGGGCACTGAAGCTTTCTTT	CASSGGAGGTEAFF
TRBV5-6	-	many	TRBJ2-6	TGTGCCAGCAGCGACGTCGGCAACGTCCTGACTTTC	CASSDVGNVLTF
TRBV7-8	-	many	TRBJ2-7	TGTGCCAGCAGCTTAGATGCTAGCTCCTACGAGCAGTACTTC	CASSLDASSYEQYF
TRBV5-1	-	-	TRBJ2-3	TGCGCCAGTGTCGACGGACTAGATACGCAGTATTTT	CASVDGLDTQYF
TRBV7-9	TRBD1	many	TRBJ2-7	TGTGCCAGCAGCTTAGGACAGGGGGCCTACGAGCAGTACTTC	CASSLGQGAYEQYF
TRBV29-1	-	many	TRBJ1-3	TGCAGCGTTCCAGGGTCCTCTGGAAACACCATATATTTT	CSVPGSSGNTIYF
TRBV20-1	-	-	TRBJ1-5	TGCAGTGCTAGAGGGGGGACTAGCGTCCAGCATTTT	CSARGGTSVQHF
TRBV10-3	TRBD1	-	TRBJ2-7	TGTGCCATCAGTGAATGGGGACAGGGGACGGGCTACGAGCAGTACTTC	CAISEWGQGTGYEQYF
TRBV10-1	TRBD2	many	TRBJ2-7	TGCGCCAGCAAAACTCTAGCGGGAGTTCACGAGCAGTACTTC	CASKTLAGVHEQYF
TRBV29-1	TRBD2	-	TRBJ2-2	TGCAGCGTTTACGGACTAGCGGGCAGAAACACCGGGGAGCTGTTTTTT	CSVYGLAGRNTGELFF
TRBV20-1	-	many	TRBJ1-6	TGCAGTGCCACTCCGGGGACATCTAATTCACCCCTCCACTTT	CSATPGTSNSPLHF
TRBV5-6	TRBD1	-	TRBJ1-6	TGTGCCAGCAGCTTGCCCGGGACAGGGAATGGGAATTCACCCCTCCACTTT	CASSLPGTGNGNSPLHF
TRBV2	TRBD1	-	TRBJ1-5	TGTGCCAGCAGTGGGGACAGGGCTCTCCAGCCCCAGCATTTT	CASSGDRALQPQHF
TRBV6-5	-	once	TRBJ1-1	TGTGCCAGCAGTTACGGGACCTCGGGAACTGAAGCTTTCTTT	CASSYGTSGTEAFF
TRBV7-8	-	few	TRBJ1-5	TGTGCCAGCAGCTCCTCGACCGCAGGGTATCGTCAGCCCCAGCATTTT	CASSSSTAGYRQPQHF
TRBV7-8	TRBD2	-	TRBJ2-7	TGTGCCAGCAGTACCGGGGTAGCGGGAGGGCCCATCTACGAGCAGTACTTC	CASSTGVAGGPIYEQYF
TRBV10-3	TRBD2	many	TRBJ2-2	TGTGCCATCAGTGCGGTAGCGGGAGGGCCGAACACCGGGGAGCTGTTTTTT	CAISAVAGGPNTGELFF
TRBV7-9	-	many	TRBJ1-5	TGTGCCAGCACGTCTAGCAATCAGCCCCAGCATTTT	CASTSSNQPQHF
TRBV10-3	-	-	TRBJ1-5	TGTGCCATCAGTGAAGAGAGGGGGGTTACTCAGCCCCAGCATTTT	CAISEERGVTQPQHF
TRBV29-1	TRBD2	few	TRBJ2-5	TGCAGCGTTGCGGGGCCCTCGGAAGTAGCGGGGTTACAAGAGACCCAGTACTTC	CSVAGPSEVAGLQETQYF
TRBV2	-	-	TRBJ1-1	TGTGCCAGCAGGCAGCGGGCAGGTGGTCCTGAAGCTTTCTTT	CASRQRAGGPEAFF
TRBV20-1	-	-	TRBJ1-5	TGCAGTGCTAGAAGGCCCGGGAGCAGTCAGCCCCAGCATTTT	CSARRPGSSQPQHF
TRBV15	-	many	TRBJ2-7	TGTGCCACCAGCAGAGCTCAGGCAGGCTCCTACGAGCAGTACTTC	CATSRAQAGSYEQYF
TRBV9	-	-	TRBJ2-2	TGTGCCAGCAGCGCCCCGGGACGGATGAACACCGGGGAGCTGTTTTTT	CASSAPGRMNTGELFF
TRBV2	TRBD1	-	TRBJ1-5	TGTGCCAGCAGTGAAAGGGGACAGGGGAGTCAGCCCCAGCATTTT	CASSERGQGSQPQHF
TRBV7-2	TRBD1	-	TRBJ2-1	TGTGCCAGCAGCTTAGGTGGACAGGGCGTGTCGGATGAGCAGTTCTTC	CASSLGGQGVSDEQFF
TRBV5-6	-	-	TRBJ2-7	TGTGCCAGCAGCTTGCATGTCAGTCCAACCTACGAGCAGTACTTC	CASSLHVSPTYEQYF
TRBV20-1	-	-	TRBJ1-6	TGCAGTGCTCACCCCGGGGCAGCTAATTCACCCCTCCACTTT	CSAHPGAANSPLHF
TRBV12-3/TRBV12-4	-	few	TRBJ1-3	TGTGCCAGCAGTTTGATCGGGGACACCATATATTTT	CASSLIGDTIYF
TRBV12-3/TRBV12-4	-	many	TRBJ2-6	TGTGCCAGCAGTCGGGGGGCCAACGTCCTGACTTTC	CASSRGANVLTF
TRBV24-1	-	-	TRBJ2-7	TGTGCCACCAGTGACACTGGGATCTACGAGCAGTACTTC	CATSDTGIYEQYF
TRBV29-1	TRBD2	many	TRBJ2-7	TGCAGTGCCGGGGGGTGGGAATCGTCCTACGAGCAGTACTTC	CSAGGWESSYEQYF